This T cell receptor (beta chain) was recorded in a study of identical twins. From the 5' RACE reads, TCRdb called clonotypes with MiXCR, one entry per CDR3 protein. The sample includes 250,000 or so distinct CDR3 sequences, approximately 8.3% seen only once; the top ten take less than 4%. This CDR3 is 14 amino acids long. J lost 4 bases, V lost 5 bases, and 8 bases had no gene match. The germline gives CDR1 MNHEY, CDR2 SVGEGT. These sequences were also reported in another study, on yellow fever vaccine responses in identical twins.

This sequence originates from a woman aged 18-29 years in good health. The chain recombines TRBV6-2 or TRBV6-3 with TRBJ2-7, with 7 bases aligning to TRBD1. Material: CD8+ T cells sorted from blood. CDR3: CASSRTGAVYEQYF. The CDR3, as DNA: TGTGCCAGCAGTCGGACAGGAGCTGTATACGAGCAGTACTTC.